What follows are 8 T cell receptor beta chains derived from one specimen sequenced in a study of cytomegalovirus exposure and HLA in healthy donors. Amplification used 60 Vbeta primers and 13 Jbeta primers. TCRdb's copy holds only in-frame clones and misses some; the assay was immunoSEQ multiplex PCR. Of about 150,000 clones in the sample, almost 85% are singletons; the top ten hold about 0.4%. Sequencing was carried out using PBMCs. Every receptor here comes from a boy between 2 and 15 years old in good health and CMV-seronegative.

The chain carries TRBV4-1 and TRBJ2-3, with 7 bases matching TRBD2. CDR3 length equals 15 residues. Germline assignment: CDR1 MGHRA and CDR2 YSYEKL. V was clipped by 1 base and J by 3 bases; unmatched bases: 4. CDR3 sequence reads: CASSQVREGTDTQYF. The CDR3 DNA reads TGCGCCAGCAGCCAAGTTAGGGAGGGGACAGATACGCAGTATTTT.

This clone was detected a few times. Other DNA sequences in this sample translate to the same CDR3. The J gene is TRBJ2-7, the V gene TRBV27; possible D gene TRBD2, 6 bases. Deletions cut 0 bases from V and 2 bases from J, with 8 bases between. Germline CDR1 MNHEY, CDR2 SMNVEV (reference sequence). The length of the CDR3 is 14 residues. The CDR3 region has the DNA TGTGCCAGCAGTTTATCGGGACTCGCCTACGAGCAGTACTTC. As protein: CASSLSGLAYEQYF.

CDR3 DNA: TGTGCCCGACCAAACGGGACACCCAACACCGGGGAGCTGTTTTTT. Residues: CARPNGTPNTGELFF. This chain links TRBV25-1 with TRBJ2-2; D is perhaps TRBD1 (6 bases). The ends were cut back, 11 bases at V and 2 bases at J, with 18 bases in the middle. The CDR3 spans 15 residues. Germline V gene sequence: CDR1 MGHDK, CDR2 SYGVNS.

The rearrangement uses TRBV18 and TRBJ1-1, with 10 bases that match TRBD1. The CDR3 has 17 residues. Trimming at V came to 5 bases and at J to 1 base, leaving 10 bases not matched to a gene. Germline V gene lookup returns CDR1 KGHSH and CDR2 LQKENI. In nucleotides, the CDR3 is TGTGCCAGCTCATCGGGCCAGGGACAGGGGCCGAACACTGAAGCTTTCTTT. It encodes CASSSGQGQGPNTEAFF.

J is TRBJ2-1 and V is TRBV6-6, with TRBD1 matching over 8 bases. The V segment lost 7 bases and the J segment 5 bases; nucleotides outside the gene matches: 10. The CDR3 totals 15 residues. Germline CDR1 is MNHNY and CDR2 is SVGAGI (reference sequence). CDR3 region: CASTLGGQVNNEQFF. CDR3 bases: TGTGCCAGCACCCTAGGGGGACAGGTTAACAATGAGCAGTTCTTC.

The J gene is TRBJ1-2, the V gene TRBV30, with 8 bases identical to TRBD1. Germline V gene sequence: CDR1 GTSNPN, CDR2 SVGIG (reference sequence). The CDR3 contains 16 residues. J lost 2 bases, V lost 2 bases, and 10 bases had no gene match. The CDR3 sequence is CAWSFLTGGANYGYTF. The CDR3 bases are TGTGCCTGGAGTTTCCTCACAGGGGGAGCGAACTATGGCTACACCTTC.

The V call is TRBV27, the J call TRBJ2-3; D gene ambiguous. This CDR3 has 13 residues. Between the trimmed V and J ends, which lost 0 bases and 5 bases, there was a span of 6 bases. The germline CDR1 and CDR2 sequences are MNHEY and SMNVEV (reference sequence). CDR3 in amino acids: CASSLSLIDTQYF. The CDR3 nucleotides read TGTGCCAGCAGTTTATCACTAATAGATACGCAGTATTTT.

The chain has TRBV30 and TRBJ2-7; no clear D gene. V shed 0 bases and J shed 7 bases, with 7 bases lying between them. CDR1 is GTSNPN and CDR2 is SVGIG in the germline V gene (reference sequence). CDR3 length: 11 residues. This chain's CDR3 is CAWSVQREQYF. CDR3 nucleotide sequence: TGTGCCTGGAGTGTACAACGAGAGCAGTACTTC.